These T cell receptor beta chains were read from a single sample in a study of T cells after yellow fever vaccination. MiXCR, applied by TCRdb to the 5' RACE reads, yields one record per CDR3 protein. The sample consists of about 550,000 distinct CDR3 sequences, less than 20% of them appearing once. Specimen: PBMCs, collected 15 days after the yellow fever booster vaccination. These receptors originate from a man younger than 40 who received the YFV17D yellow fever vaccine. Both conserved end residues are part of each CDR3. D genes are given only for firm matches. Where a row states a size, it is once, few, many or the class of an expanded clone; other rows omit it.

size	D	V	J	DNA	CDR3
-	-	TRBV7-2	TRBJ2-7	TGTGCCAGCAGCTCAGAGGTTGGAGAGCAGTACTTC	CASSSEVGEQYF
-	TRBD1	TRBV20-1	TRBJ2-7	TGCAGTGCTAGAGATTGGGGACAGGGTATAATATACGAGCAGTACTTC	CSARDWGQGIIYEQYF
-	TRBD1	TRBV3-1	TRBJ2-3	TGTGCCAGCAGCCAAACACCTTCCGGGACAGGGAACACAGATACGCAGTATTTT	CASSQTPSGTGNTDTQYF
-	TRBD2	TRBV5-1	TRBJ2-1	TGCGCCAGCAGCTTCTACGGGGAGGGCAATGAGCAGTTCTTC	CASSFYGEGNEQFF
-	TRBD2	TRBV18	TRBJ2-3	TGTGCCAGCTCACCACTAGGGTTGGGACTAGCGGGCTCAGATACGCAGTATTTT	CASSPLGLGLAGSDTQYF
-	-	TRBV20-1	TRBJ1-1	TGCAGTGCTAAAGGCGGGGGAACGAACACTGAAGCTTTCTTT	CSAKGGGTNTEAFF
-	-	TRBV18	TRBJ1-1	TGTGCCAGCTCAGGGGGACTGAACACTGAAGCTTTCTTT	CASSGGLNTEAFF
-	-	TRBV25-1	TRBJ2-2	TGTGCCAGCAGTGAAAGGGTCGGCGGTCGCACCGGGGAGCTGTTTTTT	CASSERVGGRTGELFF
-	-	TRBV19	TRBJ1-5	TGTGCCAGTAGTATACCGCCCCACGGGGAACCCCAGCATTTT	CASSIPPHGEPQHF
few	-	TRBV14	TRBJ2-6	TGTGCCAGCAGCCAAAGAATCGGGGGTGGTGGGGCCAACGTCCTGACTTTC	CASSQRIGGGGANVLTF
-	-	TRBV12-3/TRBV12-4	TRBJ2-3	TGTGCCAGCAGCCCCCAGGGCCCGACAGATACGCAGTATTTT	CASSPQGPTDTQYF
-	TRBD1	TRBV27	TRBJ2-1	TGTGCCAGCAGGAGGGGGCACAATGAGCAGTTCTTC	CASRRGHNEQFF
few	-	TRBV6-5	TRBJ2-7	TGTGCCAGCAGTTGGACCGGGACTGTCGCCGAGGAGCAGTACTTC	CASSWTGTVAEEQYF
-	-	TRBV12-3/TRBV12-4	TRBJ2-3	TGTGCCAGCAGTTACACAGGGGATACGCAGTATTTT	CASSYTGDTQYF
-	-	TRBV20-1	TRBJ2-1	TGCAGTGCTAGAGCGCGGCAGCAATACAATGAGCAGTTCTTC	CSARARQQYNEQFF
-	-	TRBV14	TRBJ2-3	TGTGCCAGCAGCCAAGACGGGACTTGGAGGGAGAGCACAGATACGCAGTATTTT	CASSQDGTWRESTDTQYF
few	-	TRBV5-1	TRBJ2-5	TGCGCCAGCAGGCGGTGGGGCTTACAAGAGACCCAGTACTTC	CASRRWGLQETQYF